This T cell receptor (beta chain) was captured in a study of blood T cell repertoires in COVID-19. On the study more broadly: Acute and convalescent COVID-19 samples came from the United States, Italy and Spain. Nucleic acid was either cDNA or gDNA, and it came from T cells, B-cell-depleted T cells, or PBMCs.

The CDR3 is 20 residues long. Those enrolled in Seattle joined during active infection and were followed longitudinally afterward. Original data processing: Reference gene primer amplification yielded estimated nucleated cell counts. The table came from immunoSEQ multiplex PCR; TCRdb's copy has only in-frame clones and leaves some out. V and J calls and clone size are those listed in that table; D and trimming were worked out from the DNA. The sample contains 150,000 to 200,000 clones, over 75% of which appear only once. The sequence came from a man older than 75 with COVID-19, enrolled during active disease. The sequencing input was peripheral blood. This chain connects TRBV21-1 to TRBJ1-1; TRBD1, the table's D call, was not compared with the DNA. TRBV21-1 is deemed a pseudogene. The CDR3 bases are TGTGCCAGCAGCAAAGCCCCCCCAGGCAGGCCGATCCCAATGAACACTGAAGCTTTCTTT. It translates to CASSKAPPGRPIPMNTEAFF.